These T cell receptor beta chains were read from a single sample in a study of blood T cell repertoires in COVID-19. Clones were sequenced by immunoSEQ multiplex PCR, and TCRdb holds only the in-frame ones, with some missing. The sample carries under 130,000 clones, around 76% recorded once. The specimen was peripheral blood. The receptors were gathered from a woman in her seventies with acute or convalescent COVID-19. CDR3s include the opening cysteine and the closing phenylalanine or tryptophan. A D gene is named only where the DNA matches it firmly. Clone size is not always given. Where it is, it says once, few, many or a class for expanded clones.

j_call: TRBJ1-2
clone_size: NA
v_call: TRBV19
d_call: NA
cdr3_aa: CASSRDQGPGGYGYTF
cdr3_nt: TGTGCCAGTAGTAGGGATCAGGGGCCCGGTGGATATGGCTACACCTTC

j_call: TRBJ1-2
clone_size: NA
v_call: TRBV10-2
d_call: NA
cdr3_aa: CASSEQGGIGYGYTF
cdr3_nt: TGCGCCAGCAGTGAGCAGGGTGGAATAGGCTATGGCTACACCTTC

j_call: TRBJ2-1
clone_size: NA
v_call: TRBV18
d_call: TRBD2
cdr3_aa: CASSPSSGDYNEQFF
cdr3_nt: TGTGCCAGCTCACCCAGTAGCGGGGACTACAATGAGCAGTTCTTC

j_call: TRBJ1-5
clone_size: NA
v_call: TRBV28
d_call: NA
cdr3_aa: CASIPGVNSNQPQHF
cdr3_nt: TGTGCCAGCATCCCAGGGGTGAATAGCAATCAGCCCCAGCATTTT

j_call: TRBJ2-3
clone_size: NA
v_call: TRBV27
d_call: NA
cdr3_aa: CASSTLGADTQYF
cdr3_nt: TGTGCCAGCAGTACCCTGGGAGCGGATACGCAGTATTTT

j_call: TRBJ2-3
clone_size: NA
v_call: TRBV30
d_call: NA
cdr3_aa: CAWSGSRMADTQYF
cdr3_nt: TGTGCCTGGAGCGGGAGTCGCATGGCAGATACGCAGTATTTT

j_call: TRBJ2-3
clone_size: NA
v_call: TRBV27
d_call: NA
cdr3_aa: CASSLDGLRRTTDTQYF
cdr3_nt: TGTGCCAGCAGTCTTGACGGGCTGCGGAGGACCACAGATACGCAGTATTTT

j_call: TRBJ1-6
clone_size: NA
v_call: TRBV20-1
d_call: NA
cdr3_aa: CSASSGSYNSPLHF
cdr3_nt: TGCAGTGCTAGTTCGGGGTCCTATAATTCACCCCTCCACTTT

j_call: TRBJ2-5
clone_size: NA
v_call: TRBV10-3
d_call: NA
cdr3_aa: CAISGSIQETQYF
cdr3_nt: TGTGCCATCAGTGGGTCTATCCAAGAGACCCAGTACTTC

j_call: TRBJ1-5
clone_size: NA
v_call: TRBV5-1
d_call: NA
cdr3_aa: CASSPDGNQPQHF
cdr3_nt: TGCGCCAGCAGCCCAGACGGGAACCAGCCCCAGCATTTT

j_call: TRBJ2-7
clone_size: NA
v_call: TRBV7-9
d_call: TRBD1
cdr3_aa: CASSPPGQGWGEQYF
cdr3_nt: TGTGCCAGCAGCCCTCCGGGACAGGGCTGGGGCGAGCAGTACTTC

j_call: TRBJ1-5
clone_size: few
v_call: TRBV7-9
d_call: NA
cdr3_aa: CASSLGGPQPQHF
cdr3_nt: TGTGCCAGCAGCTTAGGGGGGCCTCAGCCCCAGCATTTT

j_call: TRBJ2-1
clone_size: NA
v_call: TRBV5-1
d_call: TRBD2
cdr3_aa: CASSLGLAGVAYNEQFF
cdr3_nt: TGCGCCAGCAGCTTGGGTCTAGCGGGGGTGGCCTACAATGAGCAGTTCTTC

j_call: TRBJ1-5
clone_size: NA
v_call: TRBV30
d_call: NA
cdr3_aa: CAWSPGTGTNQPQHF
cdr3_nt: TGTGCCTGGAGCCCCGGGACGGGGACTAATCAGCCCCAGCATTTT

j_call: TRBJ1-2
clone_size: once
v_call: TRBV6-5
d_call: NA
cdr3_aa: CASSSNAVGYGYTF
cdr3_nt: TGTGCCAGCAGTTCAAACGCGGTTGGCTATGGCTACACCTTC

j_call: TRBJ1-4
clone_size: NA
v_call: TRBV7-9
d_call: NA
cdr3_aa: CASSLDLSELFF
cdr3_nt: TGTGCCAGCAGCTTAGATCTGAGTGAACTGTTTTTT

j_call: TRBJ1-3
clone_size: NA
v_call: TRBV18
d_call: NA
cdr3_aa: CASSGGLSAGNTIYF
cdr3_nt: TGTGCCAGCTCGGGGGGACTGTCGGCTGGAAACACCATATATTTT

j_call: TRBJ2-1
clone_size: NA
v_call: TRBV27
d_call: TRBD2
cdr3_aa: CAVGTSGGPHYNEQFF
cdr3_nt: TGTGCAGTTGGAACTAGCGGGGGCCCTCATTACAATGAGCAGTTCTTC

j_call: TRBJ2-3
clone_size: NA
v_call: TRBV24-1
d_call: NA
cdr3_aa: CATSQADTQYF
cdr3_nt: TGTGCCACCAGCCAGGCAGATACGCAGTATTTT

j_call: TRBJ2-3
clone_size: NA
v_call: TRBV7-9
d_call: TRBD1
cdr3_aa: CASSLRQGVGDTQYF
cdr3_nt: TGTGCCAGCAGCCTCCGACAGGGGGTAGGGGATACGCAGTATTTT

j_call: TRBJ2-7
clone_size: NA
v_call: TRBV19
d_call: NA
cdr3_aa: CASSFGQKYEQYF
cdr3_nt: TGTGCCAGTAGTTTCGGACAGAAATACGAGCAGTACTTC

j_call: TRBJ1-2
clone_size: NA
v_call: TRBV2
d_call: NA
cdr3_aa: CASSPGTNYGYTF
cdr3_nt: TGTGCCAGCAGCCCAGGGACTAACTATGGCTACACCTTC

j_call: TRBJ2-5
clone_size: NA
v_call: TRBV3-1/TRBV3-2
d_call: TRBD1
cdr3_aa: CASSLRQGQETQYF
cdr3_nt: TGTGCCAGCAGCCTACGACAGGGCCAAGAGACCCAGTACTTC

j_call: TRBJ2-5
clone_size: NA
v_call: TRBV2
d_call: NA
cdr3_aa: CASSVVLRGETQYF
cdr3_nt: TGTGCCAGCAGTGTGGTCCTAAGGGGGGAGACCCAGTACTTC

j_call: TRBJ1-5
clone_size: NA
v_call: TRBV7-9
d_call: NA
cdr3_aa: CASSLVGGDQPQHF
cdr3_nt: TGTGCCAGCAGCTTAGTGGGGGGGGATCAGCCCCAGCATTTT

j_call: TRBJ1-1
clone_size: NA
v_call: TRBV12-5
d_call: NA
cdr3_aa: CASGKGQNTEAFF
cdr3_nt: TGTGCTAGTGGTAAGGGACAGAACACTGAAGCTTTCTTT

j_call: TRBJ1-1
clone_size: few
v_call: TRBV6-1
d_call: NA
cdr3_aa: CASSEKGHPNTEAFF
cdr3_nt: TGTGCCAGCAGTGAAAAAGGACACCCGAACACTGAAGCTTTCTTT

j_call: TRBJ2-7
clone_size: NA
v_call: TRBV30
d_call: TRBD1
cdr3_aa: CACQVGQGAGEQYF
cdr3_nt: TGTGCCTGCCAGGTAGGGCAGGGGGCTGGCGAGCAGTACTTC

j_call: TRBJ1-6
clone_size: NA
v_call: TRBV6-5
d_call: NA
cdr3_aa: CASRTSNSPLHF
cdr3_nt: TGTGCCAGCAGAACCAGTAATTCACCCCTCCACTTT

j_call: TRBJ2-5
clone_size: NA
v_call: TRBV29-1
d_call: TRBD2
cdr3_aa: CSVGTSGQETQYF
cdr3_nt: TGCAGCGTTGGTACTAGCGGGCAAGAGACCCAGTACTTC

j_call: TRBJ2-3
clone_size: NA
v_call: TRBV9
d_call: NA
cdr3_aa: CASSVASRTDTQYF
cdr3_nt: TGTGCCAGCAGCGTAGCTAGCAGGACAGATACGCAGTATTTT

j_call: TRBJ2-7
clone_size: once
v_call: TRBV28
d_call: TRBD2
cdr3_aa: CASSLLAGNYEQYF
cdr3_nt: TGTGCCAGCAGTCTACTAGCGGGGAACTACGAGCAGTACTTC

j_call: TRBJ2-7
clone_size: NA
v_call: TRBV2
d_call: NA
cdr3_aa: CASRPTGSPYEQYF
cdr3_nt: TGTGCCAGCAGGCCCACAGGGTCCCCCTACGAGCAGTACTTC

j_call: TRBJ2-5
clone_size: once
v_call: TRBV5-1
d_call: NA
cdr3_aa: CASSLPSGETQYF
cdr3_nt: TGCGCCAGCAGCCTGCCAAGCGGAGAGACCCAGTACTTC

j_call: TRBJ2-1
clone_size: NA
v_call: TRBV7-2
d_call: TRBD2
cdr3_aa: CASSRPGGARNEQFF
cdr3_nt: TGTGCCAGCAGCCGCCCGGGAGGGGCGAGGAATGAGCAGTTCTTC

j_call: TRBJ2-2
clone_size: few
v_call: TRBV27
d_call: TRBD2
cdr3_aa: CASSLYTGTSVTGELFF
cdr3_nt: TGTGCCAGCAGTTTATATACCGGGACTAGTGTTACCGGGGAGCTGTTTTTT

j_call: TRBJ1-5
clone_size: NA
v_call: TRBV7-9
d_call: NA
cdr3_aa: CASSLEGGGSGGNQPQHF
cdr3_nt: TGTGCCAGCAGCTTAGAAGGCGGAGGTTCTGGGGGCAACCAGCCCCAGCATTTT

j_call: TRBJ2-1
clone_size: NA
v_call: TRBV7-2
d_call: NA
cdr3_aa: CASGGTAYNEQFF
cdr3_nt: TGTGCCAGCGGGGGGACAGCATACAATGAGCAGTTCTTC

j_call: TRBJ1-3
clone_size: NA
v_call: TRBV6-5
d_call: TRBD1
cdr3_aa: CASRATGGLGNTIYF
cdr3_nt: TGTGCCAGCAGGGCGACAGGGGGTTTGGGGAACACCATATATTTT

j_call: TRBJ1-2
clone_size: NA
v_call: TRBV19
d_call: TRBD1
cdr3_aa: CASSQPRDREFFYGYTF
cdr3_nt: TGTGCCAGTAGTCAGCCTCGGGACAGGGAGTTCTTCTATGGCTACACCTTC

j_call: TRBJ1-6
clone_size: NA
v_call: TRBV30
d_call: NA
cdr3_aa: CAWSVGRVTINSPLHF
cdr3_nt: TGTGCCTGGAGTGTAGGCAGGGTGACCATTAATTCACCCCTCCACTTT

j_call: TRBJ2-7
clone_size: NA
v_call: TRBV6-5
d_call: NA
cdr3_aa: CASSYSAGLPYEQYF
cdr3_nt: TGTGCCAGCAGTTACTCGGCAGGGCTTCCCTACGAGCAGTACTTC

j_call: TRBJ1-1
clone_size: NA
v_call: TRBV19
d_call: NA
cdr3_aa: CASSIGPEAFF
cdr3_nt: TGTGCCAGTAGTATTGGGCCTGAAGCTTTCTTT